Relative to its sample, the clone carrying this T cell receptor (beta chain) is medium-sized. As yet, its antigen is unknown. Sequencing was performed with immunoSEQ multiplex PCR; in TCRdb, only in-frame clones are kept and a portion is missing. Observed are fewer than 20,000 clones, no singletons, with the top ten taking about 14%. This specimen comes from a study of T cell clonality in common variable immunodeficiency. Whole-study findings and limits: Reportedly, TCR beta sequences from common variable immunodeficiency showed fewer deletions and N-nucleotide insertions.

This receptor was identified in a human donor with common variable immunodeficiency. Material for sequencing was peripheral blood mononuclear cells.

The CDR3 DNA, read in part, is TGTGCCAGCAGCCCGGCTAGCGGGAGCCGTTCCTTTGGAGGGGCCAACGTC. It is translated as CASSPASGSRSFGGANV. The CDR3 in its entirety is CASSPASGSRSFGGANVLTF. The J gene is TRBJ2-6, the V gene TRBV4-2; TRBD2 aligns across 10 bases. The CDR3 end lies 3 residues beyond the end of the read and is filled in from the germline J gene. The CDR3 runs 20 residues. Trimming at V came to 4 bases and at J to 4 bases, leaving 16 bases not matched to a gene. Germline loops: CDR1 LGHNA, CDR2 YNFKEQ.